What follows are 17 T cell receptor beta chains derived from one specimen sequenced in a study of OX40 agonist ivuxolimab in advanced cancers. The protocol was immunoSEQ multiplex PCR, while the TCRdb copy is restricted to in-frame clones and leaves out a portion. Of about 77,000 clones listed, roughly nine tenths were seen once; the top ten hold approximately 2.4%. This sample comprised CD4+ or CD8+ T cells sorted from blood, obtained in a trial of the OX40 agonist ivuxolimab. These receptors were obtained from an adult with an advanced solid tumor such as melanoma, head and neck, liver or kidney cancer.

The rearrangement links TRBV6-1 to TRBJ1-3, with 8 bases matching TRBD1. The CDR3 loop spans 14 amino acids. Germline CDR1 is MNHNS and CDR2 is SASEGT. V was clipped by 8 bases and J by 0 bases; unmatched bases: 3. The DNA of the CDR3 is TGTGCCAGCCACAGGGGGTTCTCTGGAAACACCATATATTTT. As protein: CASHRGFSGNTIYF.

CDR3 protein: CASSVKGQAGDGYTF. CDR3 DNA sequence: TGTGCCAGCTCAGTCAAGGGACAGGCTGGGGATGGCTACACCTTC. The chain has TRBV18 and TRBJ1-2, with 8 bases aligning to TRBD1. This CDR3 is built from 15 residues. Losses at the gene ends were 5 bases for V and 6 bases for J; bases not matched to a gene: 11. The germline gives CDR1 KGHSH, CDR2 LQKENI.

The CDR3: CASSLAGTSGQETQYF. DNA of the CDR3: TGCGCCAGCAGCTTGGCCGGGACTAGCGGCCAAGAGACCCAGTACTTC. The chain has TRBV5-1 and TRBJ2-5; 11 nucleotides align to TRBD2. CDR1 and CDR2 (germline): SGHRS, YFSETQ. Germline trimming cut 0 bases from V and 1 base from J; bases unmatched to any gene: 2. The CDR3 is made up of 16 amino acids.

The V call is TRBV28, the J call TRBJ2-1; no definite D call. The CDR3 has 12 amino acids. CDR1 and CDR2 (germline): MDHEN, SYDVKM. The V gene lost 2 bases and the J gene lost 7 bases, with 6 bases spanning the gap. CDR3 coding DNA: TGTGCCAGCAGTTTACAGACGAATGAGCAGTTCTTC. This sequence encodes CASSLQTNEQFF.

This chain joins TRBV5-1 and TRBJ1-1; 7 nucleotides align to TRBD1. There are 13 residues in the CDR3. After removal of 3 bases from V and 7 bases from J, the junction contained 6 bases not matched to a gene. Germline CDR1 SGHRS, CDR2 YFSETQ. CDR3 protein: CASSSTGDFEAFF. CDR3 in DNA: TGCGCCAGCAGCTCCACAGGGGACTTTGAAGCTTTCTTT.

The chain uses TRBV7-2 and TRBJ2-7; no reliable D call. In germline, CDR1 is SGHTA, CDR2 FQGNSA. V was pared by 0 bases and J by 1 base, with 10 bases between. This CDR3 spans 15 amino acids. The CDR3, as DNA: TGTGCCAGCAGCTTAGCTGGGGATTCTTCCTACGAGCAGTACTTC. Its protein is CASSLAGDSSYEQYF.

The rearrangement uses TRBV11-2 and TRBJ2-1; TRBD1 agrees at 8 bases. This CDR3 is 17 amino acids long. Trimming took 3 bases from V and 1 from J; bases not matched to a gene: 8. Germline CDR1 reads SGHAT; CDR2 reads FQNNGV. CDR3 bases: TGTGCCAGCAGCTTTGGACAGGGTCAGATTTCCTACAATGAGCAGTTCTTC. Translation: CASSFGQGQISYNEQFF.

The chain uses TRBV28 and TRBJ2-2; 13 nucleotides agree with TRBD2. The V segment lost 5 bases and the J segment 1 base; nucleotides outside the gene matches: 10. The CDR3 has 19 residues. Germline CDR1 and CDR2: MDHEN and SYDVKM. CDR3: CASSAPAGTSGKNTGELFF. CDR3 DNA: TGTGCCAGCAGTGCCCCGGCCGGGACTAGCGGGAAGAACACCGGGGAGCTGTTTTTT.

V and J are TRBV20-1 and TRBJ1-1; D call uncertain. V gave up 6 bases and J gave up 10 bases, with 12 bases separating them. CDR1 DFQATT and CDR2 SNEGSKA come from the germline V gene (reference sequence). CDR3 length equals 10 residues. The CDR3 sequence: CSARGGGAFF. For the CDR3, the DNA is TGCAGTGCCCGAGGCGGAGGAGCTTTCTTT.

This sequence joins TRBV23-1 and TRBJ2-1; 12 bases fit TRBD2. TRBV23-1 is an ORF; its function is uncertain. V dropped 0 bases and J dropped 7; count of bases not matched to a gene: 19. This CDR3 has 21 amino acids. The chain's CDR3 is CASSQSRVLNPLAGGPNEQFF. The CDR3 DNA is TGCGCCAGCAGTCAATCAAGGGTCCTTAACCCGCTAGCGGGGGGGCCGAATGAGCAGTTCTTC.

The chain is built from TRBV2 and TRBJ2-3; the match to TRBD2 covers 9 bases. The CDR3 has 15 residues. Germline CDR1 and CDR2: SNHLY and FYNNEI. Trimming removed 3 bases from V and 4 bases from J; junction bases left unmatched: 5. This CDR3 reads CASSDLGLASDTQYF. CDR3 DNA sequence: TGTGCCAGCAGTGATTTGGGACTAGCATCAGATACGCAGTATTTT. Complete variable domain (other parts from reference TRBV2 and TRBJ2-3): EPEVTQTPSHQVTQMGQEVILRCVPISNHLYFYWYRQILGQKVEFLVSFYNNEISEKSEIFDDQFSVERPDGSNFTLKIRSTKLEDSAMYFCASSDLGLASDTQYFGPGTRLTVL.

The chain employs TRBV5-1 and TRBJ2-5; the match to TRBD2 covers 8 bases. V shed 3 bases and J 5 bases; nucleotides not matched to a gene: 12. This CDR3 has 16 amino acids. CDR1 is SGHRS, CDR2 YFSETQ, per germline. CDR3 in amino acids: CASSWGERGPGETQYF. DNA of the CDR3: TGCGCCAGCAGCTGGGGAGAGCGGGGGCCCGGGGAGACCCAGTACTTC.

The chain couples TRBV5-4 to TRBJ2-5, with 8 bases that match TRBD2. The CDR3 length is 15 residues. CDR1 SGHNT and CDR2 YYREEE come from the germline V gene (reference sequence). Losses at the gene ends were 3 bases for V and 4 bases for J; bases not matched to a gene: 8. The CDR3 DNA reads TGTGCCAGCAGCTGGGCAGCGGGAGCCTTAGAGACCCAGTACTTC. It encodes CASSWAAGALETQYF.

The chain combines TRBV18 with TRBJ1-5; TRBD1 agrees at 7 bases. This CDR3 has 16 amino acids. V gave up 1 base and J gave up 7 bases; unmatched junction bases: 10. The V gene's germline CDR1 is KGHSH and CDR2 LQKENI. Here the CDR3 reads CASSPQGQAGGQPQHF. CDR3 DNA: TGTGCCAGCTCACCACAAGGACAGGCTGGGGGACAGCCCCAGCATTTT.

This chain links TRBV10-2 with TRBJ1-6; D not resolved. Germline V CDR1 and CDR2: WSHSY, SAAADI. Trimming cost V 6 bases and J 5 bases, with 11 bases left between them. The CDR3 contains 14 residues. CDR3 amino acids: CASSRTGNNSPLHF. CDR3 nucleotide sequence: TGCGCCAGCAGCCGGACGGGGAATAATTCACCCCTCCACTTT.

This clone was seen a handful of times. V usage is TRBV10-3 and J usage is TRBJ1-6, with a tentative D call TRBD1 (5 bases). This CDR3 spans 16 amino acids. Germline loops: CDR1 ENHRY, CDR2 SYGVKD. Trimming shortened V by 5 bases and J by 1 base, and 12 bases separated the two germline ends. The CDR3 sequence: CAISYGGGSYNSPLHF. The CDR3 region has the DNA TGTGCCATCAGTTACGGGGGGGGATCCTATAATTCACCCCTCCACTTT.

The CDR3 sequence is CAWTPGGAPRGYTF. The CDR3 region has the DNA TGTGCCTGGACCCCTGGGGGGGCCCCCCGGGGCTACACCTTC. V usage is TRBV30 and J usage is TRBJ1-2; maybe TRBD1 (6 bases). The V end lost 4 bases, the J end lost 8 bases, and 20 bases lay between the germline ends. This CDR3 spans 14 amino acids. Germline assignment: CDR1 GTSNPN and CDR2 SVGIG (reference sequence).